This T cell receptor (beta chain) was sequenced for a study of shared clonotypes between healthy human individuals. As for this clone: Other DNA sequences in this sample translate to the same CDR3.

The method was immunoSEQ multiplex PCR; TCRdb's version includes in-frame clones alone and lacks a portion of them. The sample includes roughly 700,000 clones, roughly 70% of them seen just once. The germline CDR1 and CDR2 sequences are SGHRS and YFSETQ. The CDR3 is 15 amino acids. V lost 4 bases to trimming and J lost 3 bases, with 11 bases between them. V usage is TRBV5-1 and J usage is TRBJ2-6; tentative D call: TRBD2 (6 bases). The sample consisted of memory CD4+ T cells sorted from blood. This sample's subset: CD45RA-negative fraction. The clonotype originates from a woman aged 30 to 39 in good health. This CDR3 reads CASSPGGVGANVLTF. CDR3 in DNA: TGCGCCAGCAGCCCCGGAGGGGTTGGGGCCAACGTCCTGACTTTC.